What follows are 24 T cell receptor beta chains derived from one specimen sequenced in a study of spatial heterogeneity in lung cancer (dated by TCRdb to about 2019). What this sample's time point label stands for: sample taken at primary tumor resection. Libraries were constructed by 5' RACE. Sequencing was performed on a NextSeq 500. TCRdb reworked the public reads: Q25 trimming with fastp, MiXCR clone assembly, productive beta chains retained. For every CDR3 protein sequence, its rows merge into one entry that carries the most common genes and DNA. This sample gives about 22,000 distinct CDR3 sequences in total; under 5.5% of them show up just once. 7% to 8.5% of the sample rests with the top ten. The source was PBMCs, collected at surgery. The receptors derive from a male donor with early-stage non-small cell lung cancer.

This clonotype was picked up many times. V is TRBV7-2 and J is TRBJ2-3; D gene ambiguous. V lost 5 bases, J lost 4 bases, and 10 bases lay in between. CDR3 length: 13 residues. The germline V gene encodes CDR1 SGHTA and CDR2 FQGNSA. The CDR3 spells CASSLRDADTQYF. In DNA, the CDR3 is TGTGCCAGCAGCCTTCGAGACGCAGATACGCAGTATTTT.

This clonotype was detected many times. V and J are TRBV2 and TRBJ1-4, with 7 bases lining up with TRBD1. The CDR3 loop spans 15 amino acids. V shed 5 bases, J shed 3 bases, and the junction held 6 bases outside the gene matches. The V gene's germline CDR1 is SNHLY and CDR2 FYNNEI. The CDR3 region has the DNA TGTGCCAGCAGTCAGACGGACAGGTCTAATGAAAAACTGTTTTTT. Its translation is CASSQTDRSNEKLFF. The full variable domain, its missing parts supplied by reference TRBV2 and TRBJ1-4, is EPEVTQTPSHQVTQMGQEVILRCVPISNHLYFYWYRQILGQKVEFLVSFYNNEISEKSEIFDDQFSVERPDGSNFTLKIRSTKLEDSAMYFCASSQTDRSNEKLFFGSGTQLSVL.

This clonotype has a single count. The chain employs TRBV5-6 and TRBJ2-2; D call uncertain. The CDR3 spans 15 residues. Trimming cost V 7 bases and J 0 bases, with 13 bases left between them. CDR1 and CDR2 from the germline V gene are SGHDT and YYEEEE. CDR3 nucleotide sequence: TGTGCCAGCTCCCTTGTGCAGCCGAACACCGGGGAGCTGTTTTTT. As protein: CASSLVQPNTGELFF.

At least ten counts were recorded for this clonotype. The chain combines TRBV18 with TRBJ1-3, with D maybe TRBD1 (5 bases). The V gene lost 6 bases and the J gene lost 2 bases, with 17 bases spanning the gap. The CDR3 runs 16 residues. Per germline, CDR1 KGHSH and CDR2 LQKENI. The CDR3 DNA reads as TGTGCCAGCTCGGGGACGCCCGGATCCCCTGGAAACACCATATATTTT. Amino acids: CASSGTPGSPGNTIYF.

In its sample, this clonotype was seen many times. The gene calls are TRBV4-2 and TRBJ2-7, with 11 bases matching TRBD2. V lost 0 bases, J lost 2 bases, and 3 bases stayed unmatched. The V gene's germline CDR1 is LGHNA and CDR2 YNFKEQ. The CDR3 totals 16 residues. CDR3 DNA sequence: TGTGCCAGCAGCCAAGACTTAGCGGGAGGGCCCTACGAGCAGTACTTC. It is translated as CASSQDLAGGPYEQYF.

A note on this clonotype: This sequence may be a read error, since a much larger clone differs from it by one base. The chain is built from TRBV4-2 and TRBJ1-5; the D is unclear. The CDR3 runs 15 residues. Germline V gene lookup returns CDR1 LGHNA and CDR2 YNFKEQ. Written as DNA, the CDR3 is TGTGTCAGCAGCCAAGATAGAGGCTCGGATCAGCCCCAGCATTTT. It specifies CVSSQDRGSDQPQHF.

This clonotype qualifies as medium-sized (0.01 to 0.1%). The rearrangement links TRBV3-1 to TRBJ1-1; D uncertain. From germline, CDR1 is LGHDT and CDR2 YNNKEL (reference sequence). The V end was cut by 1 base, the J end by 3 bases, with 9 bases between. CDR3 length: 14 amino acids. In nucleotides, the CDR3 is TGTGCCAGCAGCCAAGGCGGATTCGACACTGAAGCTTTCTTT. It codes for CASSQGGFDTEAFF.

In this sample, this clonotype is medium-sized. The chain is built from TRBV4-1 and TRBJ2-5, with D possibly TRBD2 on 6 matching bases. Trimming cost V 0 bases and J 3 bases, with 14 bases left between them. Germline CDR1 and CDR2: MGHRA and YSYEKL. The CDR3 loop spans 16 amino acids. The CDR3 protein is CASSQDRTKSEETQYF. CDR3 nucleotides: TGCGCCAGCAGCCAAGACAGGACTAAATCTGAAGAGACCCAGTACTTC.

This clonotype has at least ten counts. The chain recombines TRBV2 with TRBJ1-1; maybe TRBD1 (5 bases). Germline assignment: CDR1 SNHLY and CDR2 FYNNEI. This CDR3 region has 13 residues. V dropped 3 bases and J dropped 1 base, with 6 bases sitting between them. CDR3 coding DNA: TGTGCCAGCAGTGACAGGGAGAACACTGAAGCTTTCTTT. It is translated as CASSDRENTEAFF.

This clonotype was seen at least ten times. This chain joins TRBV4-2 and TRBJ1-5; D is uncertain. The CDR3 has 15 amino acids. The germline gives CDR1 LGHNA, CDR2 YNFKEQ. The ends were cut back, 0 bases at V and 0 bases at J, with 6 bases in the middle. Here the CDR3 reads CASSQDPNSNQPQHF. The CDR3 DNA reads TGTGCCAGCAGCCAAGACCCAAATAGCAATCAGCCCCAGCATTTT.

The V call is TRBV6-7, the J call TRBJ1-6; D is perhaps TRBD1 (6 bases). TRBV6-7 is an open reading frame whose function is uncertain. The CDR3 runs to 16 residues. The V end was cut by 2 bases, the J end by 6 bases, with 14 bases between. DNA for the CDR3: TGTGCCAGCAGTTACATCAACAGGGAATTTAATTCACCCCTCCACTTT. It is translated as CASSYINREFNSPLHF.

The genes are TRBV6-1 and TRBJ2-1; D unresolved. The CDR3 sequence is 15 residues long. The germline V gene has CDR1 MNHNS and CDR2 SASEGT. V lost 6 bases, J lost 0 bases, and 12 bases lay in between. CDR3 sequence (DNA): TGTGCCAGCAGAGATATACCAAGCTCCTACAATGAGCAGTTCTTC. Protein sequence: CASRDIPSSYNEQFF.

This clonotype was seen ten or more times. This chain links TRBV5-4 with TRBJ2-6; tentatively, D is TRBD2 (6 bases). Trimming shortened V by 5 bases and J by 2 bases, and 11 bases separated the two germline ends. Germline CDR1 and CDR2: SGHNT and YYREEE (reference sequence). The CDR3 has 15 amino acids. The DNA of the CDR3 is TGTGCCAGCAGTCAGGAGGGAACTGGGGCCAACGTCCTGACTTTC. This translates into CASSQEGTGANVLTF.

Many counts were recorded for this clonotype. In nucleotides, the CDR3 is TGTGCCAGCACCCTCGGCGCCCAGCTTGGTCAGCCCCAGCATTTT. This sequence encodes CASTLGAQLGQPQHF. V gene TRBV6-6 combines with J gene TRBJ1-5; no firm D call. CDR1 and CDR2 (germline): MNHNY, SVGAGI (reference sequence). V was pared by 7 bases and J by 6 bases, with 19 bases between. The CDR3 runs 15 residues.

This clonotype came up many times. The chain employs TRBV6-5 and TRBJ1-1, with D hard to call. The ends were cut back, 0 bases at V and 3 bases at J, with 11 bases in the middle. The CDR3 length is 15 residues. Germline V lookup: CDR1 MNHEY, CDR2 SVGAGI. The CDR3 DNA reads TGTGCCAGCAGTTACTCCGTCCGGGGAGACACTGAAGCTTTCTTT. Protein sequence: CASSYSVRGDTEAFF.

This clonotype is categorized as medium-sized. CDR3 sequence reads: CASTTSGNTYEQYF. The CDR3 DNA sequence: TGTGCCAGCACCACTAGCGGAAACACCTACGAGCAGTACTTC. The chain links TRBV27 to TRBJ2-7; TRBD2 matches 8 bases. The V gene end was trimmed by 7 bases and the J gene end by 2 bases; junction bases not matched to a gene: 7. Germline V gene data show CDR1 as MNHEY and CDR2 as SMNVEV (reference sequence). This CDR3 has 14 residues.

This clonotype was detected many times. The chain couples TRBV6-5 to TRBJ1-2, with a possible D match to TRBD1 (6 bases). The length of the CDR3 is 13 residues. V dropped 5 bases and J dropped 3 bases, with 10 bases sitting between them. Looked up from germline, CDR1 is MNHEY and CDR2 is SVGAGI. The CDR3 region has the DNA TGTGCCAGCAGTATGGGGGCAGACTATGGCTACACCTTC. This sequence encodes CASSMGADYGYTF.

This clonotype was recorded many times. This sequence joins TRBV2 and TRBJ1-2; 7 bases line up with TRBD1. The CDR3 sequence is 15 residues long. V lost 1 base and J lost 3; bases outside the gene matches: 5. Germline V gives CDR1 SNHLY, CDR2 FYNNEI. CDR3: CASSEDRGLYYGYTF. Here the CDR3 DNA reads TGTGCCAGCAGTGAAGACAGGGGTCTTTACTATGGCTACACCTTC.

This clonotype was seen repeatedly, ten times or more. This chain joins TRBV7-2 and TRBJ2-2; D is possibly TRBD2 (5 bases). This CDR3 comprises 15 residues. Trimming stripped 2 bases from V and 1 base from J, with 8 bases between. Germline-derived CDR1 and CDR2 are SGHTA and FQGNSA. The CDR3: CASSLNSGNTGELFF. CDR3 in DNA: TGTGCCAGCAGCTTAAACAGCGGGAACACCGGGGAGCTGTTTTTT. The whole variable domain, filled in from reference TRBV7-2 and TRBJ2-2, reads GAGVSQSPSNKVTEKGKDVELRCDPISGHTALYWYRQSLGQGLEFLIYFQGNSAPDKSGLPSDRFSAERTGGSVSTLTIQRTQQEDSAVYLCASSLNSGNTGELFFGEGSRLTVL.

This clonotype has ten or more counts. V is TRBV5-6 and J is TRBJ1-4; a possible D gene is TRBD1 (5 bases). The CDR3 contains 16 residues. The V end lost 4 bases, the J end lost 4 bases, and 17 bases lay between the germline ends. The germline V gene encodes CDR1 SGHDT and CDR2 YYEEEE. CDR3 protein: CASSQQPGLINEKLFF. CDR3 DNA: TGTGCCAGCAGCCAGCAGCCGGGACTGATTAATGAAAAACTGTTTTTT.

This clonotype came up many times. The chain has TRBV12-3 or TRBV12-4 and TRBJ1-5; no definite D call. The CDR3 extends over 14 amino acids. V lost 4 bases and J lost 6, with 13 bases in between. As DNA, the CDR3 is TGTGCCAGCAGTTCCTTGACGGCAAGTCAGCCCCAGCATTTT. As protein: CASSSLTASQPQHF.

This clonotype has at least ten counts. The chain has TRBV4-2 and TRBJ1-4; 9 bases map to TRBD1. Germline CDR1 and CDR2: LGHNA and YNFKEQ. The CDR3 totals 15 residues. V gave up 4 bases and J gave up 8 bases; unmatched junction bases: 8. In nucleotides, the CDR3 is TGTGCCAGCAGCCCAAACAGGGGGCGAGGAGAAAAACTGTTTTTT. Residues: CASSPNRGRGEKLFF.

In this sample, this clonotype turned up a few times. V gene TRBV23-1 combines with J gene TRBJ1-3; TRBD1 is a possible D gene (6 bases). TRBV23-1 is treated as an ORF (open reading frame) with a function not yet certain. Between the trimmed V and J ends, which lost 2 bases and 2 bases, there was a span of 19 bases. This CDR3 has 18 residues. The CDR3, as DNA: TGCGCCAGCAGTCAAAATGCCCCGGACAGATTCACTGGAAACACCATATATTTT. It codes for CASSQNAPDRFTGNTIYF.

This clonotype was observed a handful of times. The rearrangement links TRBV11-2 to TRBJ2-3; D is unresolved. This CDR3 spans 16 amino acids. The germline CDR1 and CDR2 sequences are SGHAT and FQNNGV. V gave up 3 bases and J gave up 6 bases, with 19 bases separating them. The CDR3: CASSLHESGVGDTQYF. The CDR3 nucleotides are TGTGCCAGCAGCTTGCACGAGAGTGGGGTAGGGGATACGCAGTATTTT.